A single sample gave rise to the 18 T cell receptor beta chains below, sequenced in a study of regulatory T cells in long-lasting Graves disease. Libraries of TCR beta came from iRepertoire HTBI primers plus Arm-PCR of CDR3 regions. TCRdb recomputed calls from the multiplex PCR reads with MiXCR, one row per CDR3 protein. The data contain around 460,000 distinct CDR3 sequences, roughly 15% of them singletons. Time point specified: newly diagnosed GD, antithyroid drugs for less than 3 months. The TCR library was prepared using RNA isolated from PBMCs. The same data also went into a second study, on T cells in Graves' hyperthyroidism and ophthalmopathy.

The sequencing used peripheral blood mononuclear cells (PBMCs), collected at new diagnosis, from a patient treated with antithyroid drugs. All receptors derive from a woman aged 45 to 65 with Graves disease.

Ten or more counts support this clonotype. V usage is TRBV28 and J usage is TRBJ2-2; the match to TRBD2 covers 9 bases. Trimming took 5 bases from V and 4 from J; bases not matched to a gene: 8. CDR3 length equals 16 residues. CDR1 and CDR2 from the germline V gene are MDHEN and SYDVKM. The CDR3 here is CASSPTGLATTGELFF. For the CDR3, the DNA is TGTGCCAGCAGTCCCACGGGACTAGCAACCACCGGGGAGCTGTTTTTT. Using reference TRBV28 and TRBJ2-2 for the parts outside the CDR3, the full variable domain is DVKVTQSSRYLVKRTGEKVFLECVQDMDHENMFWYRQDPGLGLRLIYFSYDVKMKEKGDIPEGYSVSREKKERFSLILESASTNQTSMYLCASSPTGLATTGELFFGEGSRLTVL.

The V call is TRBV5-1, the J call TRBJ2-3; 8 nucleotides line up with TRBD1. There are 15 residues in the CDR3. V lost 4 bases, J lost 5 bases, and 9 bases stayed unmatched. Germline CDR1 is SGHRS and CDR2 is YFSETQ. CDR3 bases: TGCGCCAGCAGCGCGGGACAGGAAGGGGTAGATACGCAGTATTTT. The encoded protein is CASSAGQEGVDTQYF.

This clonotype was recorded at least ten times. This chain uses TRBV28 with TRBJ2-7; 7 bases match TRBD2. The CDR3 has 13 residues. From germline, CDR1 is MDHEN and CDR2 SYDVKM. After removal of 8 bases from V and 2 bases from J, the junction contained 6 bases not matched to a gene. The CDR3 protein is CASRASGTYEQYF. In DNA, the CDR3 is TGTGCCAGCCGAGCCAGCGGGACCTACGAGCAGTACTTC.

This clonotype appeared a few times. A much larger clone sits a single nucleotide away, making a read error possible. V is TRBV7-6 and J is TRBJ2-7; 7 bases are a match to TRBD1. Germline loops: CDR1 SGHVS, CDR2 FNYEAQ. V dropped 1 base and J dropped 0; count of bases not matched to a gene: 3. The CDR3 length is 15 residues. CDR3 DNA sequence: TGTGCCAGCAGCTTAGAGACAGGGATCTCCTACGAGCAGTACTTC. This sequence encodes CASSLETGISYEQYF. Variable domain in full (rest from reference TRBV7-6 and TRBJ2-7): GAGVSQSPRYKVTKRGQDVALRCDPISGHVSLYWYRQALGQGPEFLTYFNYEAQQDKSGLPNDRFSAERPEGSISTLTIQRTEQRDSAMYRCASSLETGISYEQYFGPGTRLTVT.

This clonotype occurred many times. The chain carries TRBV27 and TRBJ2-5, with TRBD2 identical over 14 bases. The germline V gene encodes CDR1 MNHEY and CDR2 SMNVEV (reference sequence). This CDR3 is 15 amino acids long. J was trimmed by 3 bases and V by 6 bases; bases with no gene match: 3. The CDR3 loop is CASRPGLAGEETQYF. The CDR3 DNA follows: TGTGCCAGCAGGCCGGGACTAGCGGGAGAAGAGACCCAGTACTTC.

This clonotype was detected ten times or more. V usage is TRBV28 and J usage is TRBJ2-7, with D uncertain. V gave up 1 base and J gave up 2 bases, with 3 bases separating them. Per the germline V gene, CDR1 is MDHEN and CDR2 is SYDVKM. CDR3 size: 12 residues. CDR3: CASSLFPYEQYF. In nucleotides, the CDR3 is TGTGCCAGCAGTTTATTCCCCTACGAGCAGTACTTC.

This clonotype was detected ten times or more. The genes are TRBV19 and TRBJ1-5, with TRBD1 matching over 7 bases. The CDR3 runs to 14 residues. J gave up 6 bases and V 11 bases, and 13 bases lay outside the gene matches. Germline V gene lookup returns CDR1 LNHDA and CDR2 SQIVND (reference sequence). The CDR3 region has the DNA TGTGCCGCAGATGGGAGACAGGGCCTTCAGCCCCAGCATTTT. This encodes CAADGRQGLQPQHF.

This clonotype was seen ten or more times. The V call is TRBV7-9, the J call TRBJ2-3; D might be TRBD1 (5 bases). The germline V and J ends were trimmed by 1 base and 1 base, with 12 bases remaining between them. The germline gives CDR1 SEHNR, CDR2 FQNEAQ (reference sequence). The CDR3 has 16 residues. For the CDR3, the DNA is TGTGCCAGCAGCTTAGACCGGAAAGGGGGCACAGATACGCAGTATTTT. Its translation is CASSLDRKGGTDTQYF. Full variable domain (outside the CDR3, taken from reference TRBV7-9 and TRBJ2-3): DTGVSQNPRHKITKRGQNVTFRCDPISEHNRLYWYRQTLGQGPEFLTYFQNEAQLEKSRLLSDRFSAERPKGSFSTLEIQRTEQGDSAMYLCASSLDRKGGTDTQYFGPGTRLTVL.

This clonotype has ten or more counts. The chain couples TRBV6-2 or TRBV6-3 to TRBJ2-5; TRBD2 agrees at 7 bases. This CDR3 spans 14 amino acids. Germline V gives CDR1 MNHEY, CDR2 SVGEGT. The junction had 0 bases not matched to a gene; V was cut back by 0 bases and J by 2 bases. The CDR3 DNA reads TGTGCCAGCAGTTACTCGCGGGGGCAAGAGACCCAGTACTTC. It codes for CASSYSRGQETQYF.

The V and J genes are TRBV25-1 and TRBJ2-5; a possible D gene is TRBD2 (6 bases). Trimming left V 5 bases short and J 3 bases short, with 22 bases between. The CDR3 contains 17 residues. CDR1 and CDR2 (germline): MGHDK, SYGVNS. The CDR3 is CASSRGYSGDGEETQYF. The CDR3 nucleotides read TGTGCCAGCAGTCGGGGATATTCGGGAGATGGTGAAGAGACCCAGTACTTC.

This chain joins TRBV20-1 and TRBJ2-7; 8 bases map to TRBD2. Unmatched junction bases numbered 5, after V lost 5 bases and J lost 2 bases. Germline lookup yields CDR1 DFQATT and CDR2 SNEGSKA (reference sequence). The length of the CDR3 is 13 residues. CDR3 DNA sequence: TGCAGTGCTTCAGCGGGAGAGCCCTACGAGCAGTACTTC. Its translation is CSASAGEPYEQYF.

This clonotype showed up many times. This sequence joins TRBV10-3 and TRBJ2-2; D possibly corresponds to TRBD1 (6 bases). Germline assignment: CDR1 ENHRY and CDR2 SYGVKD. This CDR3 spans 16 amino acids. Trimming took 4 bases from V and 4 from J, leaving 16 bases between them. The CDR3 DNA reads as TGTGCCATCAGTGTCGGACCAGGGGACGGCACCGGGGAGCTGTTTTTT. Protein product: CAISVGPGDGTGELFF.

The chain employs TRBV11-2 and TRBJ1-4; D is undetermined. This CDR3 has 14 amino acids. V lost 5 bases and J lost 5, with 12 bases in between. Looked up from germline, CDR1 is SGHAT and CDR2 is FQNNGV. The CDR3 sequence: CASSLRRNNEKLFF. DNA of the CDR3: TGTGCCAGCAGCCTCCGACGGAACAATGAAAAACTGTTTTTT.

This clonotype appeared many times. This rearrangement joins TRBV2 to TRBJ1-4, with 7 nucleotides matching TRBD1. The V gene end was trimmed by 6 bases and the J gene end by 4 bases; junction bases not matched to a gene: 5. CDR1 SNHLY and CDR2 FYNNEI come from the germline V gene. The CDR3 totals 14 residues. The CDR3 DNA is TGTGCCAGCAGGAGGGACAGCAATAATGAAAAACTGTTTTTT. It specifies CASRRDSNNEKLFF.

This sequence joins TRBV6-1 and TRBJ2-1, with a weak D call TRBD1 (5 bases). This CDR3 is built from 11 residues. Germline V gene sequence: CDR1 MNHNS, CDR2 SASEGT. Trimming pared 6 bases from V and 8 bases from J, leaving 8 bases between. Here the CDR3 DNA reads TGTGCCAGCAGGGCAGGGTATGAGCAGTTCTTC. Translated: CASRAGYEQFF.

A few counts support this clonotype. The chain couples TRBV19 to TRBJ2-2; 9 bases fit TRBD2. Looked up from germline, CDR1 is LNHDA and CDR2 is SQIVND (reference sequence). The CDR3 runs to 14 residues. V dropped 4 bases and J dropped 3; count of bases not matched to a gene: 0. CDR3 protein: CASSKRGDTGELFF. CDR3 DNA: TGTGCCAGTAGTAAGCGGGGGGACACCGGGGAGCTGTTTTTT.

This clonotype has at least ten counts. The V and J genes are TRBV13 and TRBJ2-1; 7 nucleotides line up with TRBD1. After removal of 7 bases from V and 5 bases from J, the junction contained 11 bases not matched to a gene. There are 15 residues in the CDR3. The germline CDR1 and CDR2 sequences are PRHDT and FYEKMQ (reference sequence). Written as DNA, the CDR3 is TGTGCCAGCAACCTTGGACAGGCGGAGAACAATGAGCAGTTCTTC. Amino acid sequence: CASNLGQAENNEQFF.

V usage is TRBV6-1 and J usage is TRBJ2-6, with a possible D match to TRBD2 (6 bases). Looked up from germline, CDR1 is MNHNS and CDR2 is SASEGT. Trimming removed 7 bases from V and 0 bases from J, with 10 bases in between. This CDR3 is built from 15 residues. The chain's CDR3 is CASKEGSSGANVLTF. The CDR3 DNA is TGTGCCAGCAAGGAGGGAAGCTCTGGGGCCAACGTCCTGACTTTC.